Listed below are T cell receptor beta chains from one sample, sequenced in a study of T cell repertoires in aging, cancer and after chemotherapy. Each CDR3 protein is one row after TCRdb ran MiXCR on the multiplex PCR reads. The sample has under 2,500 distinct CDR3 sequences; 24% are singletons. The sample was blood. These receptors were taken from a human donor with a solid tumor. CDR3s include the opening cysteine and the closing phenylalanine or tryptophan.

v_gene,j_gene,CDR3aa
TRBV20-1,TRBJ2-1,CSARDLSTYNEQFF
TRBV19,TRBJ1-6,CATKRESSYNSPLHF
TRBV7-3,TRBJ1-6,CASSPGGRGSPLHF
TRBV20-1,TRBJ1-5,CSATTGASNQPQHF
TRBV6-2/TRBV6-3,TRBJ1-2,CASSLPGQGSYGYTF
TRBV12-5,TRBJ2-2,CASGLVETVNTGELFF
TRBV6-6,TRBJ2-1,CASSRGLAGGYNEQFF
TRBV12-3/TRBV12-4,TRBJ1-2,CASRAGQTYGYTF
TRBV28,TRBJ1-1,CASSKTVLGSFEAFF
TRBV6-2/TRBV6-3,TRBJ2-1,CASSPLAYLPGTGNYNEQFF
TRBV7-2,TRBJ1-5,CASSDRDRGYSNQPQHF
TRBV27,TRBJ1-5,CASSFEGHSNQPQHF
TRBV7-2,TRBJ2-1,CASRLGGGAHEQFF
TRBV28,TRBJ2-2,CASSFLSGDGSGELFF
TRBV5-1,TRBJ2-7,CASSPGTGLYEQYF
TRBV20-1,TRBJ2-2,CSARRLAGVANTGELFF
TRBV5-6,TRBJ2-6,CASSLSGANVLTF
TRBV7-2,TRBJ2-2,CASSLRAGSTGELFF
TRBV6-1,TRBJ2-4,CASRGTSAAKNIQYF
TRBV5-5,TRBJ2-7,CASSRSEPAYEQYF
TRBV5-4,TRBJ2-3,CASSLKLGADTQYF
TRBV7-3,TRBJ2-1,CASSLMGLVDNEQFF
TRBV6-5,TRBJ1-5,CASSKNYGATNQPQHF
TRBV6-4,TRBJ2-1,CASIDSSNNEQFF
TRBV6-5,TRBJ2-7,CASSYSRLAGLGDEQYF
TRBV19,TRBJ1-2,CASSIDRFGYTF
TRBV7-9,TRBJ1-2,CASRHPAISGYTF
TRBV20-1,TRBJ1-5,CSARYLGQGQPQHF
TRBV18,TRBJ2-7,CASSSTSGPTGEQYF
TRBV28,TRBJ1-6,CASSPTGTGVSPLHF
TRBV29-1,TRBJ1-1,CSVLPGQGMNTEAFF
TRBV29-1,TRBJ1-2,CSVESPAYGYTF
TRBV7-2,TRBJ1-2,CASSPQTAGRHRNYGYTF
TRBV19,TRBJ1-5,CASSMRTGGAGNQPQHF
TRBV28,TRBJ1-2,CASSSLESQLYGYTF
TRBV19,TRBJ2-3,CASSESGTSGADTQYF
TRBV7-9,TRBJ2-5,CASGKSSGTGKETQYF